This entry is about one T cell receptor (beta chain). Trimming removed 10 bases from V and 5 bases from J; junction bases left unmatched: 8. The CDR3 spans 13 residues. The germline CDR1 and CDR2 sequences are ENHRY and SYGVKD. The data derive from a study of cytomegalovirus exposure and HLA in healthy donors. Primers included in the PCR were 60 Vbeta and 13 Jbeta primers. Sequencing was performed with immunoSEQ multiplex PCR; in TCRdb, only in-frame clones are kept and a portion is missing. The table has about 180,000 clones, 79% seen once; the top ten hold under 0.75%. Sequenced material: PBMCs. The gene calls are TRBV10-3 and TRBJ2-7, with 10 nucleotides matching TRBD1. The source is a woman aged 40 to 50 in good health and CMV-seronegative. The CDR3 bases are TGTGCCACCTCACCCGGGACAGGGGACGAGCAGTACTTC. The encoded protein is CATSPGTGDEQYF.